This TCR beta chain was observed in a study of blood T cells in healthy people across ages. Study-wide results and limits: Compared with aged donors, long-lived donors showed fewer expanded clones, suggesting selection.

PCR was performed a second time for roughly 7 to 12 cycles using a sample-barcoded 5' primer and a J-beta primer mix. One entry per CDR3 protein results from TCRdb running MiXCR on the 5' RACE reads. The sample consists of hundreds of thousands of distinct CDR3 sequences, around 20% of them appearing once. V lost 0 bases and J lost 3, with 11 bases in between. This CDR3 has 15 residues. Germline CDR1 and CDR2: SGHDN and FVKESK. This clonotype occurred many times. Its target is unknown. The specimen was blood. The J gene is TRBJ2-5, the V gene TRBV14; D may be TRBD1 (5 bases). This sequence originates from a man between 65 and 85 years old in good health. The CDR3 DNA reads as TGTGCCAGCAGCCAAGATCAGGGTTGGGAAGAGACCCAGTACTTC. This translates into CASSQDQGWEETQYF.